The T cell receptor beta chain under discussion was sequenced for a study of early T cells in non-severe SARS-CoV-2 infection. Between the trimmed V and J ends, which lost 8 bases and 12 bases, there was a span of 11 bases. Germline CDR1 and CDR2: SQVTM and ANQGSEA. CDR3 length: 8 amino acids. This clonotype was seen a handful of times. Its antigen is not identified. Unique molecular identifiers tagged individual cDNA molecules. TCRdb called the 5' RACE reads again in MiXCR, with one record for every CDR3 protein. The repertoire consists of about 55,000 distinct CDR3 sequences, with under 8.5% occurring once and the leading ten covering about 5.8%. Study-wide points: Anti-spike CD8 responses were favored by VDJdb matching, which missed private and CD4 specificities.

The receptor comes from an adult who was a healthcare worker with PCR-confirmed SARS-CoV-2 infection or an uninfected control (not recorded which). The chain employs TRBV29-1 and TRBJ2-7; D gene ambiguous. The specimen comprised whole blood, sampled at baseline. CDR3 bases: TGCAGCCGTCTGGTTCTGTACTTC. This translates into CSRLVLYF.